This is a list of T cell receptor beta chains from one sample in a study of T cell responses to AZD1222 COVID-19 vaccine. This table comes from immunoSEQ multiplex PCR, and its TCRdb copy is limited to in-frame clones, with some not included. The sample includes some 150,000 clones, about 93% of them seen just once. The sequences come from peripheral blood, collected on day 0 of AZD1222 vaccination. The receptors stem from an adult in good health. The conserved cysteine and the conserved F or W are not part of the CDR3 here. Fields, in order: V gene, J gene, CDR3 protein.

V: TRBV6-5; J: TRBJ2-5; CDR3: ASTHYGQETQY
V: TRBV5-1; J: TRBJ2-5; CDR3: ASSPRLAEETQY
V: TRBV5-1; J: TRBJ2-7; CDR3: ASSPGQGSYEQY
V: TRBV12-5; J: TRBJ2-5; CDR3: ASGLTLGETQY
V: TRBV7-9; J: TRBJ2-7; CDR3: ASSPSPGQRSSPSYEQY
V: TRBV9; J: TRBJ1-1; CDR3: ASSVSGATEAF
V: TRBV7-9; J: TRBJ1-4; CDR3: ASSLAAGKLF
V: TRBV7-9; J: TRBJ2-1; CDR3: ASSRTTNEQF
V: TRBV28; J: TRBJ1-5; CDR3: ASSLGQGAQPQH
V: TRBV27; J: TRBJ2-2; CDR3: ASSLSATGELF
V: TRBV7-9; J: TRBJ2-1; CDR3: ASSTLAGEQF
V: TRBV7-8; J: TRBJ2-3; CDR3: ASSLVGGGPDTQY
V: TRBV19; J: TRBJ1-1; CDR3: ASSTGPLTEAF
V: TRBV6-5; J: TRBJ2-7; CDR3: ASSYPQGEQY
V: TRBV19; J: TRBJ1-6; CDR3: ASNRQEGSPLH
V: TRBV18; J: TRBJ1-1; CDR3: ASSLSIENTEAF
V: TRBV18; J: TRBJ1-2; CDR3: ASSPIEDRAYGYT
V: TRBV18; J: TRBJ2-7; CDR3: ASSPPGAPGGDEQY
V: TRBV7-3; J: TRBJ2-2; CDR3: ASSLSSDPGELF
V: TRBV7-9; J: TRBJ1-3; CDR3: ASSLTGSGNTIY